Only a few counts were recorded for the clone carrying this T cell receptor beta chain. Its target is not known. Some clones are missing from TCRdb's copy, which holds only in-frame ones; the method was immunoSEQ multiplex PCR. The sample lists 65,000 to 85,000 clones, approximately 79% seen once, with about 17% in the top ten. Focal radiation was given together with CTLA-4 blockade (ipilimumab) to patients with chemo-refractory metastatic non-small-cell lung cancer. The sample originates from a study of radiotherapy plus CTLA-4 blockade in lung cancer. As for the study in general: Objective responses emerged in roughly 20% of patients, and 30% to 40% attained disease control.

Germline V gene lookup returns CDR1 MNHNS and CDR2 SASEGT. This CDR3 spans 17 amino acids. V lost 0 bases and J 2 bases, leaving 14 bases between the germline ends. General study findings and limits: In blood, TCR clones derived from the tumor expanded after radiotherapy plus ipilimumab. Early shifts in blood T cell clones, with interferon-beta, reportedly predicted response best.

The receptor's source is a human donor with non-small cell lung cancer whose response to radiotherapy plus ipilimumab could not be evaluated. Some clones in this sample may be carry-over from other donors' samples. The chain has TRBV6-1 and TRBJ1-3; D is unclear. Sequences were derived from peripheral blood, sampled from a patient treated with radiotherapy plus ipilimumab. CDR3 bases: TGTGCCAGCAGTGAAGCTAATCGAGAGGCGACTGGAAACACCATATATTTT. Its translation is CASSEANREATGNTIYF.